These 6 T cell receptor beta chains were all obtained from the same sample, sequenced in a study of tumor-infiltrating lymphocytes in primary liver carcinoma. They got blood RNA out of unsorted whole blood and also pulled out germline DNA. Reverse transcription of roughly 480 ng total RNA with a constant-region primer produced TCR beta cDNA. Investigators got TCR beta libraries out of three nested multiplex PCR rounds, done with slightly modified ARM-PCR. Two initial PCR rounds of about 10 cycles each paired TRBV1-TRBV30 forward primers with a C-beta reverse primer. In TCRdb, the multiplex PCR reads were re-called with MiXCR into one record per CDR3 protein. The sample lists 330,000 or so distinct CDR3 sequences; less than 70% were seen once. Sequencing input: peripheral blood. These receptors all come from a man aged 35 to 55 with primary liver carcinoma and hepatitis B virus infection.

There are a few counts of this clonotype. This could be a read error, since a much larger clone is one nucleotide away. The chain recombines TRBV6-2 or TRBV6-3 with TRBJ2-5, with 12 bases fitting TRBD2. Looked up from germline, CDR1 is MNHEY and CDR2 is SVGEGT. The CDR3 totals 14 residues. As DNA, the CDR3 is TGTGTCAGCACCGGACTAGCGGGATTGGAGACCCAGTACTTC. Its translation: CVSTGLAGLETQYF.

This chain uses TRBV6-5 with TRBJ2-1; 9 nucleotides agree with TRBD1. J was trimmed by 9 bases and V by 9 bases; bases with no gene match: 15. The CDR3 has 15 residues. Germline CDR1 reads MNHEY; CDR2 reads SVGAGI. The CDR3 DNA follows: TGTGCCAGTAGTCAGACCGGGACAGGGAACAGTGAGCAGTTCTTC. It translates to CASSQTGTGNSEQFF.

To note about this clonotype: This may arise from a read error, as a much more abundant clone is one base away. V gene TRBV5-4 combines with J gene TRBJ2-6; D perhaps matches TRBD1 (5 bases). The CDR3 totals 15 residues. CDR1 and CDR2 from the germline V gene are SGHNT and YYREEE (reference sequence). CDR3 bases: TGTGCCAGCACAGCTGACATCTCTGGGGCCAACGTCCTGGCTTTC. This encodes CASTADISGANVLAF.

On this clonotype: This may be a read error: a much more frequent sequence differs by one nucleotide. DNA of the CDR3: TGTGCCAGCAGTTACAGCCCGCTAGCGGTGAGCTCCTACGAGCAGTACTTC. This encodes CASSYSPLAVSSYEQYF. The chain recombines TRBV6-5 with TRBJ2-7; 7 nucleotides agree with TRBD2. Germline loops: CDR1 MNHEY, CDR2 SVGAGI. The CDR3 spans 17 residues. V shed 2 bases and J 0 bases; nucleotides not matched to a gene: 10.

As concerns this clonotype: This may arise from a read error, as a much more abundant clone is one base away. This sequence joins TRBV6-1 and TRBJ2-7; D is undetermined. The CDR3 is made up of 12 amino acids. Germline CDR1 reads MNHNS; CDR2 reads SASEGT. The CDR3 coding sequence is TGTGTCAGCAGTGAAGATCAGTTCTCGCCGTACTTC. Its translation: CVSSEDQFSPYF.

Worth noting for this clonotype: Possible read error: a much larger clone is one base away. The rearrangement uses TRBV6-5 and TRBJ2-1; D may be TRBD2 (5 bases). V lost 4 bases and J 9 bases, leaving 10 bases between the germline ends. CDR3 length: 12 residues. CDR1 MNHEY and CDR2 SVGAGI come from the germline V gene. The CDR3 sequence: CASSFRTREQFF. The CDR3 DNA is TGTGCCAGCAGTTTCCGGACTCGTGAGCAGTTCTTC.